This T cell receptor beta chain originates from a study of T cells in Graves' hyperthyroidism and ophthalmopathy. Germline CDR1 and CDR2: MNHNS and SASEGT. CDR3 length equals 16 residues. V shed 5 bases and J shed 0 bases, with 17 bases lying between them. Researchers took RNA transcripts and amplified the TCR beta CDR3 regions from them. First-round RT-PCR targeting the TCR CDR3 was performed with the HTBI primer set. TCRdb independently ran MiXCR on the multiplex PCR reads; one entry per CDR3 protein. This table holds some 580,000 distinct CDR3 sequences, approximately 15% found once. Ophthalmopathy patients had moderate-to-severe active disease, CAS ≥3, NOSPECS ≥4, and disease duration under 3 months. In this sample, this clonotype turned up many times.

The chain couples TRBV6-1 to TRBJ2-7; D ambiguous. The receptor was derived from a woman aged 40-49 years with Graves' ophthalmopathy. The sample consisted of blood. The CDR3 sequence is CASSFLGPMYSYEQYF. In DNA, the CDR3 is TGTGCCAGCAGTTTCCTCGGACCGATGTACTCCTACGAGCAGTACTTC.